Each of the 4 T cell receptor beta chains below was sequenced from the same sample in a study of cytomegalovirus exposure and HLA in healthy donors. PCR amplification relied on 60 Vbeta primers (plus 13 Jbeta primers). TCRdb keeps only in-frame clones here, not all; method: immunoSEQ multiplex PCR. The sample lists roughly 70,000 clones, around 70% occurring once. Sequencing used PBMCs. These receptors were collected from a human donor in good health.

The chain uses TRBV27 and TRBJ2-3; TRBD1 might be the D (6 bases). V was trimmed by 0 bases and J by 4 bases, leaving 11 bases between them. Germline CDR1 reads MNHEY; CDR2 reads SMNVEV (reference sequence). The CDR3 spans 15 residues. CDR3 sequence (DNA): TGTGCCAGCAGTTTATCCCAGGGGATAGCAGATACGCAGTATTTT. It encodes CASSLSQGIADTQYF.

The V and J genes are TRBV18 and TRBJ2-7, with TRBD1 matching over 7 bases. There are 11 residues in the CDR3. Unmatched junction bases numbered 1, after V lost 4 bases and J lost 7 bases. Germline CDR1 KGHSH, CDR2 LQKENI. The CDR3 region is CASSQDREQYF. CDR3 DNA sequence: TGTGCCAGCTCACAGGACAGGGAGCAGTACTTC.

This clone showed up just a few times. The CDR3 region has the DNA TGCGCCAGCAGCTCACAGGGAATTGCCTACGAGCAGTACTTC. Protein: CASSSQGIAYEQYF. The chain links TRBV5-1 to TRBJ2-7, with a possible D match to TRBD1 (6 bases). V was trimmed by 3 bases and J by 2 bases, leaving 12 bases between them. This CDR3 has 14 residues. The germline gives CDR1 SGHRS, CDR2 YFSETQ.

This sequence joins TRBV19 and TRBJ2-3, with 10 bases lining up with TRBD2. The CDR3 loop spans 16 amino acids. J lost 13 bases, V lost 2 bases, and 15 bases had no gene match. Germline CDR1 reads LNHDA; CDR2 reads SQIVND (reference sequence). CDR3 region: CASSIRGGASGSRKYF. The CDR3 DNA reads as TGTGCCAGTAGTATACGGGGAGGGGCTAGCGGGAGTCGGAAGTATTTT.